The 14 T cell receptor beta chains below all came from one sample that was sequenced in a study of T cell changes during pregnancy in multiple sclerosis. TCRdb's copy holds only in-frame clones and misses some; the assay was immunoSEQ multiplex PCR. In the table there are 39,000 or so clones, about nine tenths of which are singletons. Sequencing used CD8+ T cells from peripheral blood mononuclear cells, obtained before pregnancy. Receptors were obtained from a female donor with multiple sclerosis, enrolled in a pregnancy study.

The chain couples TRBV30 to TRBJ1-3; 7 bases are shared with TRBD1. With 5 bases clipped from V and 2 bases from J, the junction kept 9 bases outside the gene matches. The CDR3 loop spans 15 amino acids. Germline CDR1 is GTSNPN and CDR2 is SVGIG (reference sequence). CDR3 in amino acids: CAWLDRASTGNTIYF. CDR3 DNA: TGTGCCTGGTTAGACAGGGCCAGTACTGGAAACACCATATATTTT.

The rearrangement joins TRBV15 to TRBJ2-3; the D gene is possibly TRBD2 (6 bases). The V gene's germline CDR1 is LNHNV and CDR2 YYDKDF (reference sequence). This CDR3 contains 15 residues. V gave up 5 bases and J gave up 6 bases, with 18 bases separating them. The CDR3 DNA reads TGTGCCACCAGCGACTCGCCGGGACTTCTCGATACGCAGTATTTT. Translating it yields CATSDSPGLLDTQYF. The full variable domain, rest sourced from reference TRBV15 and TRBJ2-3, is DAMVIQNPRYQVTQFGKPVTLSCSQTLNHNVMYWYQQKSSQAPKLLFHYYDKDFNNEADTPDNFQSRRPNTSFCFLDIRSPGLGDTAMYLCATSDSPGLLDTQYFGPGTRLTVL.

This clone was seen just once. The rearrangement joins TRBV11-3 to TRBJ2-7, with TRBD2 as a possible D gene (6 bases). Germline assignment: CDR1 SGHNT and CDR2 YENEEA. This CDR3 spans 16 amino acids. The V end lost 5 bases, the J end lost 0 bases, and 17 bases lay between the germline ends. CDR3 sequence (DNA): TGTGCCAGCAGCGCCGGCGGGGACGCTCCCTCCTACGAGCAGTACTTC. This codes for CASSAGGDAPSYEQYF.

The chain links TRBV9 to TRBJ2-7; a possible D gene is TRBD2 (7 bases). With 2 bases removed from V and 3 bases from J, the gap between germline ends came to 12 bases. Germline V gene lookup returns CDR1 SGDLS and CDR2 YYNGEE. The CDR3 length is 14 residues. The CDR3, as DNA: TGTGCCAGCAGCGTGAGGGGGGGCAACTACGAGCAGTACTTC. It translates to CASSVRGGNYEQYF.

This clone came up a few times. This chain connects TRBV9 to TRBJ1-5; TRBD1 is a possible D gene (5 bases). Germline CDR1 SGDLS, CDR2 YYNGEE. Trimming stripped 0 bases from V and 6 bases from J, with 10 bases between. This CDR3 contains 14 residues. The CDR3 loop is CASSVDDSRQPQHF. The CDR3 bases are TGTGCCAGCAGCGTAGACGACAGTCGTCAGCCCCAGCATTTT.

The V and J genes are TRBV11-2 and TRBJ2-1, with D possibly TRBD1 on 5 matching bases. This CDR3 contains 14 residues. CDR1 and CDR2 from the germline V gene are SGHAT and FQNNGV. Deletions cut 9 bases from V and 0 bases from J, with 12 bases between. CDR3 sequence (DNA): TGTGCCAGTCTAGGGGTACCCTCCTACAATGAGCAGTTCTTC. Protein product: CASLGVPSYNEQFF.

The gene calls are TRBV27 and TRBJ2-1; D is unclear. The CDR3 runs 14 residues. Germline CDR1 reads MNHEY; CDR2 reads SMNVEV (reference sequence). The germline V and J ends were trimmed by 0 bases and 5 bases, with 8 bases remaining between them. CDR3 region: CASSLSALDNEQFF. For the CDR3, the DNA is TGTGCCAGCAGTTTATCTGCCCTAGACAATGAGCAGTTCTTC.

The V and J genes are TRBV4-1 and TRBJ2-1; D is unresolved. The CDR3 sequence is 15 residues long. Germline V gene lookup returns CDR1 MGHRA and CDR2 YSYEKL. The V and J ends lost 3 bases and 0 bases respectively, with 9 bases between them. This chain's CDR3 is CASSQTESSYNEQFF. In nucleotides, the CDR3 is TGCGCCAGCAGCCAGACGGAGAGCTCCTACAATGAGCAGTTCTTC.

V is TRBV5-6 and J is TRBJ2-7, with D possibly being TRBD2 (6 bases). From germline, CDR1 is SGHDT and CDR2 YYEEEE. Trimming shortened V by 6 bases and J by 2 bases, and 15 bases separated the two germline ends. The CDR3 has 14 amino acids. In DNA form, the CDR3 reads TGTGCCAGCAACTTCCGGGACTTCGCCTACGAGCAGTACTTC. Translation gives CASNFRDFAYEQYF.

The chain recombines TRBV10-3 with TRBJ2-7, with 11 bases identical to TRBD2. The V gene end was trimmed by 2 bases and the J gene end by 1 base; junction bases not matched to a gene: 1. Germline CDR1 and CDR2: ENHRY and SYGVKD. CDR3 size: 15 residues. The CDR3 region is CAISEGTSGSYEQYF. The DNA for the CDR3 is TGTGCCATCAGTGAGGGGACTAGCGGATCCTACGAGCAGTACTTC.

DNA for the CDR3: TGCGCCAGCACACCGGGTACAGGGTGGAACTATGGCTACACCTTC. Translating it yields CASTPGTGWNYGYTF. The chain joins TRBV4-1 to TRBJ1-2; possible D gene TRBD1, 6 bases. The germline gives CDR1 MGHRA, CDR2 YSYEKL. The CDR3 runs to 15 residues. The germline V and J ends were trimmed by 7 bases and 2 bases, with 17 bases remaining between them.

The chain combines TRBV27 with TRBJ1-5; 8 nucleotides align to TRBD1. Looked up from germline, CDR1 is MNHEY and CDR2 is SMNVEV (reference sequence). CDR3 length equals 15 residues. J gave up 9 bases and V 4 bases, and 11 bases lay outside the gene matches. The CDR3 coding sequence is TGTGCCAGCAGTTCCGGGACAGGCCTCGCGTGGCCCCAGCATTTT. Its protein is CASSSGTGLAWPQHF.

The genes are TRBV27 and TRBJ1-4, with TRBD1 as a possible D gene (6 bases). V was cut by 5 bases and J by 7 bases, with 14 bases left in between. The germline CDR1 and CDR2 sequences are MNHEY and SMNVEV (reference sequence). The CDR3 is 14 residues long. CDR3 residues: CASSPGGQGEKLFF. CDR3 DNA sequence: TGTGCCAGCAGTCCCGGGGGGCAGGGTGAAAAACTGTTTTTT.

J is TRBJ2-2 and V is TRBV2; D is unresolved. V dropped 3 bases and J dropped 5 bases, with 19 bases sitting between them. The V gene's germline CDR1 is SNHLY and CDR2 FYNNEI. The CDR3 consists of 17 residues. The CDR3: CASSETVESPKTGELFF. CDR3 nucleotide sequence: TGTGCCAGCAGTGAGACTGTTGAGAGCCCTAAGACCGGGGAGCTGTTTTTT.